This T cell receptor beta chain was captured in a study of blood T cell repertoires in COVID-19. Study details: The cDNA or gDNA used as material had been derived from T cells, B-cell-depleted T cells, or PBMCs.

CDR3 size: 13 residues. Trimming left V 1 base short and J 3 bases short, with 7 bases between. Germline lookup yields CDR1 LNHDA and CDR2 SQIVND (reference sequence). Original analysis: Amplified reference gene primers provided the basis for estimating nucleated cell counts. Assay used: immunoSEQ multiplex PCR; TCRdb lists only in-frame clones, some missing. V, J and clone size derive from that table, while D and trimming were established from the DNA sequence. The table has 90,000 or so clones, 90% to 95% seen once; the top ten hold about 1.8%. The V gene is TRBV19, the J gene TRBJ2-7; D may be TRBD2 (6 bases). The TCR sequence derives from a human donor with active COVID-19. The donor label of this sample is uncertain. The sample consisted of peripheral blood. DNA for the CDR3: TGTGCCAGTAGTATAGTGGGGGGCTACGAGCAGTACTTC. Translating gives CASSIVGGYEQYF. Looking up the rest from reference TRBV19 and TRBJ2-7 gives the full variable domain: DGGITQSPKYLFRKEGQNVTLSCEQNLNHDAMYWYRQDPGQGLRLIYYSQIVNDFQKGDIAEGYSVSREKKESFPLTVTSAQKNPTAFYLCASSIVGGYEQYFGPGTRLTVT.